A few counts support the clone carrying this T cell receptor (beta chain). Germline assignment: CDR1 SGHDT and CDR2 YYEEEE. V was trimmed by 0 bases and J by 1 base, leaving 11 bases between them. The CDR3 is made up of 17 amino acids. This sample is part of a study of T-cell memory formation after mild COVID-19. UMIs and sample barcodes were carried by the TCR alpha and TCR beta cDNA libraries that 5'RACE produced using constant-segment primers. TCRdb ran MiXCR on the 5' RACE reads and lists one entry per CDR3 protein. The table has approximately 580,000 distinct CDR3 sequences, about a fifth seen once.

Sequencing was carried out using PBMCs or a T cell subset sorted from them (not recorded which). The origin of this receptor is an adult woman who had mild COVID-19 (a few samples of this study predate the infection). Cell type and time point are not known. This chain uses TRBV5-6 with TRBJ2-6; D unresolved. CDR3 coding DNA: TGTGCCAGCAGCTTGGATTTATTCAGTTCTGGGGCCAACGTCCTGACTTTC. It yields the protein CASSLDLFSSGANVLTF. The variable domain in full, with the rest retrieved from reference TRBV5-6 and TRBJ2-6, is DAGVTQSPTHLIKTRGQQVTLRCSPKSGHDTVSWYQQALGQGPQFIFQYYEEEERQRGNFPDRFSGHQFPNYSSELNVNALLLGDSALYLCASSLDLFSSGANVLTFGAGSRLTVL.